This T cell receptor (beta chain) stems from a study of OX40 agonist ivuxolimab in advanced cancers. In the study overall: Patients receiving dose escalation had hepatocellular carcinoma, melanoma, renal cell or head and neck cancer. Prior therapy, whether anti-PD-1, anti-PD-L1 or anti-CTLA-4, was allowed, and 40% had some.

Repertoires were generated with immunoSEQ multiplex PCR, while TCRdb's copy carries only in-frame clones and drops some. The sample shows 25,000 to 40,000 clones, 82% of them seen only once. Sampling times: baseline, cycle 4 day 1, cycle 7 day 1. The CDR3 is 14 amino acids. Losses at the gene ends were 6 bases for V and 1 base for J; bases not matched to a gene: 5. Germline values: CDR1 SEHNR, CDR2 FQNEAQ (reference sequence). This material consisted of CD4+ or CD8+ T cells sorted from blood, taken in a trial of the OX40 agonist ivuxolimab. This clonotype was obtained from an adult with an advanced solid tumor such as melanoma, head and neck, liver or kidney cancer. The rearrangement uses TRBV7-9 and TRBJ1-1; 7 bases are a match to TRBD1. The CDR3: CASRQGRGNTEAFF. CDR3 nucleotides: TGTGCCAGCAGACAGGGGCGAGGGAACACTGAAGCTTTCTTT.